Below, 10 T cell receptor beta chains from the same sample are listed, as sequenced in a study of blood T cell repertoires in COVID-19. Produced via immunoSEQ multiplex PCR; TCRdb's table is partial and in-frame only. The sample has 200,000 to 300,000 clones, 87% seen once. Sequencing input: peripheral blood. The origin of the receptors is a woman aged 40 to 55 who had recovered from COVID-19.

The rearrangement joins TRBV2 to TRBJ1-5; 7 bases agree with TRBD1. V shed 6 bases and J 5 bases; nucleotides not matched to a gene: 10. Germline lookup yields CDR1 SNHLY and CDR2 FYNNEI. The CDR3 extends over 15 amino acids. CDR3 sequence reads: CASRPMTGSYQPQHF. CDR3 coding DNA: TGTGCCAGCAGGCCTATGACAGGGTCCTATCAGCCCCAGCATTTT.

CDR3 sequence reads: CASSLTSGGAVSTDTQYF. CDR3 sequence (DNA): TGTGCCAGCTCACTGACTAGCGGGGGGGCCGTCAGCACAGATACGCAGTATTTT. The J gene is TRBJ2-3, the V gene TRBV18, with TRBD2 matching over 14 bases. V shed 4 bases and J 0 bases; nucleotides not matched to a gene: 6. The CDR3 runs to 18 residues. The germline CDR1 and CDR2 sequences are KGHSH and LQKENI.

J is TRBJ1-2 and V is TRBV7-2; D remains unclear. From germline, CDR1 is SGHTA and CDR2 FQGNSA. V lost 4 bases and J 4 bases, leaving 13 bases between the germline ends. This CDR3 comprises 14 residues. The CDR3 region is CASSSSTWAYGYTF. Written as DNA, the CDR3 is TGTGCCAGCAGCTCCTCTACTTGGGCCTATGGCTACACCTTC. The whole variable domain, remainder taken from reference TRBV7-2 and TRBJ1-2, is GAGVSQSPSNKVTEKGKDVELRCDPISGHTALYWYRQSLGQGLEFLIYFQGNSAPDKSGLPSDRFSAERTGGSVSTLTIQRTQQEDSAVYLCASSSSTWAYGYTFGSGTRLTVV.

This clone was found once. The chain carries TRBV3-1 (or the pseudogene TRBV3-2) and TRBJ2-5, with a weak D call TRBD2 (7 bases). The germline CDR1 and CDR2 sequences are LGHDT and YNNKEL (reference sequence). The V end was cut by 6 bases, the J end by 5 bases, with 22 bases between. The CDR3 length is 16 residues. CDR3 region: CASRAPLGGGRETQYF. CDR3 sequence (DNA): TGTGCCAGCAGGGCCCCTCTGGGCGGGGGCCGGGAGACCCAGTACTTC.

This sequence joins TRBV29-1 and TRBJ2-3; 8 bases are shared with TRBD1. After removal of 4 bases from V and 5 bases from J, the junction contained 14 bases not matched to a gene. The CDR3 loop spans 16 amino acids. Looked up from germline, CDR1 is SQVTM and CDR2 is ANQGSEA. The CDR3, as DNA: TGCAGCGTTGCGGCCCCCCTCTCACAGGGGGGAGATACGCAGTATTTT. It codes for CSVAAPLSQGGDTQYF.

The chain joins TRBV27 to TRBJ2-5; D possibly corresponds to TRBD2 (5 bases). The CDR3 contains 14 residues. Germline CDR1 and CDR2: MNHEY and SMNVEV (reference sequence). With 6 bases removed from V and 4 bases from J, the gap between germline ends came to 15 bases. For the CDR3, the DNA is TGTGCCAGCAGGCCCATGAGCGGCCGAGAGACCCAGTACTTC. Translation: CASRPMSGRETQYF.

In its sample, this clone was seen once. This chain connects TRBV3-1 (or the pseudogene TRBV3-2) to TRBJ1-1; tentatively, D is TRBD1 (5 bases). CDR3 size: 17 residues. V was trimmed by 3 bases and J by 0 bases, leaving 17 bases between them. Germline V gives CDR1 LGHDT, CDR2 YNNKEL (reference sequence). CDR3 in amino acids: CASSQLVGGGMNTEAFF. Written as DNA, the CDR3 is TGTGCCAGCAGCCAGTTGGTGGGGGGAGGAATGAACACTGAAGCTTTCTTT.

This chain joins TRBV4-3 and TRBJ2-2; 7 bases are shared with TRBD1. With V trimmed by 0 bases and J by 5 bases, 6 bases remained unmatched. The CDR3 is 16 residues long. Germline loops: CDR1 LGHNA, CDR2 YSLEER. CDR3 nucleotides: TGCGCCAGCAGCCAAGAGTACAGGGGTTATACCGGGGAGCTGTTTTTT. Translation: CASSQEYRGYTGELFF.

The chain employs TRBV10-1 and TRBJ1-6; 9 positions match TRBD1. Germline V lookup: CDR1 WNHNN, CDR2 SYGVQD (reference sequence). Germline trimming cut 6 bases from V and 5 bases from J; bases unmatched to any gene: 5. The CDR3 totals 15 residues. This chain's CDR3 is CASSARTGDNSPLHF. CDR3 DNA sequence: TGCGCCAGCAGCGCCAGGACAGGGGATAATTCACCCCTCCACTTT.

The V and J genes are TRBV7-6 and TRBJ2-2, with 13 bases fitting TRBD2. Trimming cost V 5 bases and J 1 base; bases outside gene matches: 7. The CDR3 totals 18 residues. Germline V lookup: CDR1 SGHVS, CDR2 FNYEAQ. CDR3 DNA sequence: TGTGCCAGCAGCCCCGGACTAGCGGGGGCCGGGAACACCGGGGAGCTGTTTTTT. Protein: CASSPGLAGAGNTGELFF.